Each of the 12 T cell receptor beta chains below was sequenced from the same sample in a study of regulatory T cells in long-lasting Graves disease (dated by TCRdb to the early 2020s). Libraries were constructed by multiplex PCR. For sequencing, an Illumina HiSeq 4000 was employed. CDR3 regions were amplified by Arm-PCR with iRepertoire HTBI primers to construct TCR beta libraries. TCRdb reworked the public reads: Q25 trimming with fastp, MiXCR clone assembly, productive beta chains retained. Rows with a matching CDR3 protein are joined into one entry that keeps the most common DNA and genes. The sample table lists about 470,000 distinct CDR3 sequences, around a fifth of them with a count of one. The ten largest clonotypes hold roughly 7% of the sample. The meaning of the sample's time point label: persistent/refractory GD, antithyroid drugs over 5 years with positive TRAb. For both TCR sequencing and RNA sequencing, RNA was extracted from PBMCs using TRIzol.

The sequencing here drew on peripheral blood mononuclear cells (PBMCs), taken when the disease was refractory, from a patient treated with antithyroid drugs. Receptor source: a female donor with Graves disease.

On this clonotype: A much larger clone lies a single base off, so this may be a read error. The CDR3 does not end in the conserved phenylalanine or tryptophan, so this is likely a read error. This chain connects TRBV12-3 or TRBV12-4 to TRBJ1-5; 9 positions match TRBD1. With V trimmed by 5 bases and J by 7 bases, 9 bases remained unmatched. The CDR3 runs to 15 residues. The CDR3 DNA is TGTGCCAGCAGTCCCCTCACAGGGGGCAGACAGCCCCAGCATTCT. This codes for CASSPLTGGRQPQHS.

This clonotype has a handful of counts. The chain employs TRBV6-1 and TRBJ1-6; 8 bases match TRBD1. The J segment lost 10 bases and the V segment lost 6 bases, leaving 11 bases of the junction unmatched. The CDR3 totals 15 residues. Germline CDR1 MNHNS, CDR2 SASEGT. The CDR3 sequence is CASSLGGQGASPLHF. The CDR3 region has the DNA TGTGCCAGCAGCCTCGGGGGGCAGGGGGCCTCACCCCTCCACTTT.

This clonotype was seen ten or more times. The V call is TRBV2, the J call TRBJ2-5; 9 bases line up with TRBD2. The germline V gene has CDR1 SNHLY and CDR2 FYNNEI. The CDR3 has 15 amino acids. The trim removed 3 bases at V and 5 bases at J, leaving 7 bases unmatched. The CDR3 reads CASSEASGEGETQYF. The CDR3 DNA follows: TGTGCCAGCAGTGAGGCTAGCGGGGAGGGGGAGACCCAGTACTTC.

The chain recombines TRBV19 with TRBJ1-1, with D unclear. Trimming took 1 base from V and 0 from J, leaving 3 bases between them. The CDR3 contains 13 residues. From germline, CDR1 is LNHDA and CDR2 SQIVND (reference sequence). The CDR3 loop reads CASSIVVNTEAFF. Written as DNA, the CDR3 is TGTGCCAGTAGTATAGTCGTGAACACTGAAGCTTTCTTT.

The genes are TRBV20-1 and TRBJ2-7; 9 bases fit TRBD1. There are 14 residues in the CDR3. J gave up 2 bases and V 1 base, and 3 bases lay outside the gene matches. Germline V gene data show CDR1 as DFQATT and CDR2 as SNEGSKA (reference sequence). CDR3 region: CSARGTGDTYEQYF. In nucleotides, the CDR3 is TGCAGTGCTAGAGGGACAGGGGACACCTACGAGCAGTACTTC.

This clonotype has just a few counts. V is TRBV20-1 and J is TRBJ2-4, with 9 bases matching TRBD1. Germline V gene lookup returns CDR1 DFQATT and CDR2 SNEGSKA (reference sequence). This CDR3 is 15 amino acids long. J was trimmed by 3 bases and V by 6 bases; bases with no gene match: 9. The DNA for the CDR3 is TGCAGTGCAGCAGGACAGGGGTTCGTCAAAAACATTCAGTACTTC. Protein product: CSAAGQGFVKNIQYF.

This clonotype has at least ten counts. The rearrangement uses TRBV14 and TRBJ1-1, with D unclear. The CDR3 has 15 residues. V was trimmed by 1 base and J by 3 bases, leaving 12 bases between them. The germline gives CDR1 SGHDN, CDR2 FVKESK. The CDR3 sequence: CASSQVRAVHTEAFF. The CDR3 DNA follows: TGTGCCAGCAGCCAAGTAAGGGCAGTTCACACTGAAGCTTTCTTT.

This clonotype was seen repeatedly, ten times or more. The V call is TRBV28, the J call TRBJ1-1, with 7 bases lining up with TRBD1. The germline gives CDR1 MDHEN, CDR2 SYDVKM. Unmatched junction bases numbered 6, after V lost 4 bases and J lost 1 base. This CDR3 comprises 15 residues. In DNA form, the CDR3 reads TGTGCCAGCAGTTCCCTCCGACAGGGGAACACTGAAGCTTTCTTT. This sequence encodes CASSSLRQGNTEAFF.

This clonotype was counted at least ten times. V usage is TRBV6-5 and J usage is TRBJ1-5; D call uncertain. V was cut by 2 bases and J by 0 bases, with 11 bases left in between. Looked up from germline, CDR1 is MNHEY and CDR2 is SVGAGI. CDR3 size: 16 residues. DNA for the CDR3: TGTGCCAGCAGTTACCTGGACTGGTATAGCAATCAGCCCCAGCATTTT. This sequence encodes CASSYLDWYSNQPQHF.

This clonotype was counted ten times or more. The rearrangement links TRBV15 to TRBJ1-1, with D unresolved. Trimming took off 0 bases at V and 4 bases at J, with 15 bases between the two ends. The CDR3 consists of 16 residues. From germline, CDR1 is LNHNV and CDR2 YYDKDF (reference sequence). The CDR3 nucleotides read TGTGCCACCAGCAGAGATCAAGGCCCGCATAGCACTGAAGCTTTCTTT. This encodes CATSRDQGPHSTEAFF.

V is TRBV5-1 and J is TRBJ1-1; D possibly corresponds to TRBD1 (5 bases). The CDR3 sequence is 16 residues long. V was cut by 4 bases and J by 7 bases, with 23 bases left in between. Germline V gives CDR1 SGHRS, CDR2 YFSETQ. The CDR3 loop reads CASSLEVSGPPIEAFF. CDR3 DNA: TGCGCCAGCAGCCTGGAGGTCTCGGGGCCCCCTATTGAAGCTTTCTTT.

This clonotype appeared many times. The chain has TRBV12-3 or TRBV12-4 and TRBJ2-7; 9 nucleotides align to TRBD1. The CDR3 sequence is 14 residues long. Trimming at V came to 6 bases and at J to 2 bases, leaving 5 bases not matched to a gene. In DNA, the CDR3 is TGTGCCAGCAGCAGAGACAGGGGGGCCTACGAGCAGTACTTC. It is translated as CASSRDRGAYEQYF.